This record concerns one T cell receptor beta chain sequence. Its specificity is unknown. The table came from immunoSEQ multiplex PCR; TCRdb's copy has only in-frame clones and leaves some out. The repertoire consists of 250,000 to 350,000 clones, with approximately 76% occurring once and the leading ten covering around 6%. The data belong to a study of cytotoxic CD8 clonotypes in ibrutinib-treated CLL. Across the study: The authors obtained response samples at a median of approximately 11 months of treatment, range 6 to 36.

Per germline, CDR1 MDHEN and CDR2 SYDVKM. The CDR3 covers 14 residues. Trimming pared 3 bases from V and 0 bases from J, leaving 8 bases between. Study outcomes and limitations: Against age-matched healthy donors, baseline clonality ran higher and tracked circulating CD8+ T-cell counts.

The source of around 1.9 micrograms of genomic DNA for TCR beta libraries was cryopreserved PBMCs. Sequencing used PBMCs, obtained at disease progression, from a patient treated with ibrutinib. The chain joins TRBV28 to TRBJ2-5, with a weak D call TRBD2 (6 bases). This TCR was sampled from a human donor with chronic lymphocytic leukemia. CDR3 loop: CASSLAGYQETQYF. CDR3 bases: TGTGCCAGCAGTTTGGCGGGGTACCAAGAGACCCAGTACTTC.